The sample holds a few counts of the clone carrying this T cell receptor (beta chain). The V and J ends lost 3 bases and 0 bases respectively, with 9 bases between them. Germline V gene lookup returns CDR1 MNHNS and CDR2 SASEGT. The CDR3 extends over 15 amino acids. The sample comes from a study of T cell clones after liver transplantation. Data came from immunoSEQ multiplex PCR; TCRdb stores just in-frame clones and leaves some out. The sample records under 85,000 clones, 80% being singletons. The material sequenced was CD4+ T cells from blood, taken 12 months after liver transplant. The gene calls are TRBV6-1 and TRBJ2-4, with unresolved D. The TCR was taken from a human patient who received a liver transplant. Some of these T cells may belong to the graft donor. The CDR3 region is CASSDPSAAKNIQYF. CDR3 coding DNA: TGTGCCAGCAGTGACCCTAGTGCAGCCAAAAACATTCAGTACTTC.